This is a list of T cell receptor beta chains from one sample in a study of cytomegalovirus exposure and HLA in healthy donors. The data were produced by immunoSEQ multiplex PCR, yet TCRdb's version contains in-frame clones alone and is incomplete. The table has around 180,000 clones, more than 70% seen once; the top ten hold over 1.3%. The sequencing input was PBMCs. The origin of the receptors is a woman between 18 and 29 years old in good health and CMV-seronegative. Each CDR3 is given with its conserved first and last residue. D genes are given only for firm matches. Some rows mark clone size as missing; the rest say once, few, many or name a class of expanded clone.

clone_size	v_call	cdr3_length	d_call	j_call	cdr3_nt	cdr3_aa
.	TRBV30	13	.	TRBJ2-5	TGTGCCTGGAGCCGACAGGCTCAAGAGACCCAGTACTTC	CAWSRQAQETQYF
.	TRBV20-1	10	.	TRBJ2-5	TGCAGTGCTAGGTCGGAGACCCAGTACTTC	CSARSETQYF
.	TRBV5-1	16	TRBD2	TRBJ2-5	TGCGCCAGCAGCTATTCAGGAGCGGGAGACCAAGAGACCCAGTACTTC	CASSYSGAGDQETQYF
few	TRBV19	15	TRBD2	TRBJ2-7	TGTGCCAGTAGAGCACTAGCGGGGGACTCCTACGAGCAGTACTTC	CASRALAGDSYEQYF
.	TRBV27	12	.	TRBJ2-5	TGTGCCAGCAGTTTGGAGGGAGAGACCCAGTACTTC	CASSLEGETQYF
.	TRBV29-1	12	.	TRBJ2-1	TGCAGCGTTGAAGTCAGGGTCAATGAGCAGTTCTTC	CSVEVRVNEQFF
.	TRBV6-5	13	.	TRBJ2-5	TGTGCCAGCACGGCGAGGGACCAAGAGACCCAGTACTTC	CASTARDQETQYF
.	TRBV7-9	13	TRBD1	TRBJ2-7	TGTGCCAGCAGCTGGGACAGGGTCTGGGAGCAGTACTTC	CASSWDRVWEQYF
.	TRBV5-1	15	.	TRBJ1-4	TGCGCCAGCAGTTTCGTTGACAGAACTAATGAAAAACTGTTTTTT	CASSFVDRTNEKLFF
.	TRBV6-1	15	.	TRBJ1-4	TGTGCCAGCATTCTGGGAGGATCAACTAATGAAAAACTGTTTTTT	CASILGGSTNEKLFF
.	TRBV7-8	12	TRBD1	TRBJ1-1	TGTGCCAGCAGCCCAGGGGGTACTGAAGCTTTCTTT	CASSPGGTEAFF
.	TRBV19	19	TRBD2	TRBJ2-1	TGTGCCAGTAGTACCCTCGCGGGACTAGCGGGAAGCGGGAACAATGAGCAGTTCTTC	CASSTLAGLAGSGNNEQFF
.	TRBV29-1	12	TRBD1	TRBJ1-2	TGCAGCGGGGGGGGACAGGACTATGGCTACACCTTC	CSGGGQDYGYTF
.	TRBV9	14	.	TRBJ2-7	TGTGCCAGCAGCTCCAGATCTAGCTCCTACGAGCAGTACTTC	CASSSRSSSYEQYF
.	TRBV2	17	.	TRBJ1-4	TGTGCCAGCATTCGATTCCCAGGGGCAGCTGCTAATGAAAAACTGTTTTTT	CASIRFPGAAANEKLFF
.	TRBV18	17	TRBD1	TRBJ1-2	TGTGCCAGCTCACCACCGGGGCAAGGGGGCGCCGGCTATGGCTACACCTTC	CASSPPGQGGAGYGYTF
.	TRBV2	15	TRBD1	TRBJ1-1	TGTGCCAGCAGATCCAGACAGGGGTTGAACACTGAAGCTTTCTTT	CASRSRQGLNTEAFF
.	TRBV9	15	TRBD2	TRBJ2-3	TGTGCCAGCAGCGGGACTAGCGGGAGCGCAGATACGCAGTATTTT	CASSGTSGSADTQYF
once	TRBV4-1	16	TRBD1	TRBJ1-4	TGCGCCAGCAGCCAAGGGTATCAGGGGGCTAATGAAAAACTGTTTTTT	CASSQGYQGANEKLFF
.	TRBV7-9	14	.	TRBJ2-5	TGTGCCAGCAGCTTAGATAGGGGATTGATGACCCAGTACTTC	CASSLDRGLMTQYF
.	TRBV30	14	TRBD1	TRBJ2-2	TGTGCCTGGACGGGGACAGGGAACACCGGGGAGCTGTTTTTT	CAWTGTGNTGELFF
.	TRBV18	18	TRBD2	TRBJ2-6	TGTGCCAGCTCACCGCCAGCGGGGGGATCCGCTGGGGCCAACGTCCTGACTTTC	CASSPPAGGSAGANVLTF
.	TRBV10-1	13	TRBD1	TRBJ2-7	TGCGCCAGCAGTGGGCGGACAGGGCACGAGCAGTACTTC	CASSGRTGHEQYF
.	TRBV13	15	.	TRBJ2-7	TGTGCCAGCAGCCGAACGGGACTTAGCTCCTACGAGCAGTACTTC	CASSRTGLSSYEQYF
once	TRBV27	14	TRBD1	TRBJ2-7	TGTGCCAGCATAAGAGACAGGGCTAGCTACGAGCAGTACTTC	CASIRDRASYEQYF
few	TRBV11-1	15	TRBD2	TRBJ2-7	TGTGCCAGCAGCGTTAGCGGGGGCTTCCATTACGAGCAGTACTTC	CASSVSGGFHYEQYF
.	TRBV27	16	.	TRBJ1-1	TGTGCCAGCAGTTCCCGAACCGGGACGGGGGACACTGAAGCTTTCTTT	CASSSRTGTGDTEAFF
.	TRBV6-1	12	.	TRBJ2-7	TGTGCCAGCAGTGCCACAGGGTACGAGCAGTACTTC	CASSATGYEQYF
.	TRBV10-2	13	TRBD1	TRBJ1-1	TGCGCCAGCAGAGTCAGGGGGCCGGCTGAAGCTTTCTTT	CASRVRGPAEAFF
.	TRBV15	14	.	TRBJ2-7	TGTGCCACCAGCTATTACAACAGGGTCTACGAGCAGTACTTC	CATSYYNRVYEQYF
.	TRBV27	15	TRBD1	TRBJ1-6	TGTGCCAGCAGTTGGAGGGGACAGGGTAATTCACCCCTCCACTTT	CASSWRGQGNSPLHF
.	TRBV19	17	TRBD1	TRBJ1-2	TGTGCCAGTAGTCCCCAAGGACAGGGGGCGTTTGGCTATGGCTACACCTTC	CASSPQGQGAFGYGYTF
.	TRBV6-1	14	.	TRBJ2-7	TGTGCCAGCAGTGAATTGGAGGGAAACTACGAGCAGTACTTC	CASSELEGNYEQYF
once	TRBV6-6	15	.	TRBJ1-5	TGTGCCAGCAGTTACAATTGGGCTAGCAATCAGCCCCAGCATTTT	CASSYNWASNQPQHF
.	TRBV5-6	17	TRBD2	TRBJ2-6	TGTGCCAGCAGCAATACCGGGAGGAGCTCTGGGGCCAACGTCCTGACTTTC	CASSNTGRSSGANVLTF
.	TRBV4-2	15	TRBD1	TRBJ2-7	TGTGCCAGCAGCCAACGGGGCACAGGGGCCTACGAGCAGTACTTC	CASSQRGTGAYEQYF
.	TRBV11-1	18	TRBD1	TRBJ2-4	TGTGCCAGCAGCCTAACGACAGGGGGCGCTGGGACCAAAAACATTCAGTACTTC	CASSLTTGGAGTKNIQYF
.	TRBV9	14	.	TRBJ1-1	TGTGCCAGCTCCAAGTCAGGAAGGAACACTGAAGCTTTCTTT	CASSKSGRNTEAFF
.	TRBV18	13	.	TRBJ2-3	TGTGCCAGCTCGGGACTCAGCACAGATACGCAGTATTTT	CASSGLSTDTQYF
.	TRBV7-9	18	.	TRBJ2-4	TGTGCCAGCAGCTCTCTGACTTCCGGACTGGGGGCCAAAAACATTCAGTACTTC	CASSSLTSGLGAKNIQYF
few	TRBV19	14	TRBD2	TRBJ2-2	TGTGCCAGTACCCTTCGACTAGCCGCCGGGGAGCTGTTTTTT	CASTLRLAAGELFF
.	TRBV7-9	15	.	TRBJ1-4	TGTGCCAGCAGCTTAGCAGAGGTCAGGGCGGTAAAACTGTTTTTT	CASSLAEVRAVKLFF
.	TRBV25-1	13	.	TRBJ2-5	TGTGCCAGCAGTATGTTTGCGCAAGAGACCCAGTACTTC	CASSMFAQETQYF
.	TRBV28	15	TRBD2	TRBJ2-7	TGTGCCAGCAGCGGGACTAGCGGGAACTCCTACGAGCAGTACTTC	CASSGTSGNSYEQYF
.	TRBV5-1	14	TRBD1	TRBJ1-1	TGCGCCAGCAGCACAGGGGGCTTGAACACTGAAGCTTTCTTT	CASSTGGLNTEAFF
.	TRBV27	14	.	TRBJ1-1	TGTGCCAGCAGTTGGGGAGGGATGAACACTGAAGCTTTCTTT	CASSWGGMNTEAFF
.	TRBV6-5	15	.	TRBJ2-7	TGTGCCAGCAGTTACGAGGGACACCCATCCTACGAGCAGTACTTC	CASSYEGHPSYEQYF